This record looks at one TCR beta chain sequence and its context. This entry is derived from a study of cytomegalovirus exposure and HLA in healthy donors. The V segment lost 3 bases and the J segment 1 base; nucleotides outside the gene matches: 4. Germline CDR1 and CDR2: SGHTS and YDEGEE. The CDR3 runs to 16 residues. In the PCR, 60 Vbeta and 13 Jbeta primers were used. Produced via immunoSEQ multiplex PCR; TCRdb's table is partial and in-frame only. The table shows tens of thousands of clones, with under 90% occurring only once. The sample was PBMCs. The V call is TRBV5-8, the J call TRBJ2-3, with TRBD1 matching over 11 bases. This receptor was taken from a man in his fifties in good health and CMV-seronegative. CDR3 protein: CASSSRTGGGTDTQYF. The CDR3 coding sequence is TGTGCCAGCAGCTCCAGGACAGGGGGCGGCACAGATACGCAGTATTTT. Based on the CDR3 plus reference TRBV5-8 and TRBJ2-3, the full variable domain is EAGVTQSPTHLIKTRGQQATLRCSPISGHTSVYWYQQALGLGLQFLLWYDEGEERNRGNFPPRFSGRQFPNYSSELNVNALELEDSALYLCASSSRTGGGTDTQYFGPGTRLTVL.